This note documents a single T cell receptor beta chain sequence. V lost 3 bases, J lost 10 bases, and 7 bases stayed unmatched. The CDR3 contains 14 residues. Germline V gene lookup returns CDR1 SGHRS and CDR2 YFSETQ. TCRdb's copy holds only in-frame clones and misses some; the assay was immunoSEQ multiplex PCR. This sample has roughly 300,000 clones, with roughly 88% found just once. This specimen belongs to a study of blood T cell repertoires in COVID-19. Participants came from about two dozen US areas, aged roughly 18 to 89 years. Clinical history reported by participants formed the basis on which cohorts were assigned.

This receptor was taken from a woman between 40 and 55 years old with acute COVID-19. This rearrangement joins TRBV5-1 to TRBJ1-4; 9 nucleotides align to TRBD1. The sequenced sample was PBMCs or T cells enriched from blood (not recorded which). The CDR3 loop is CASSSPGQGGKLFF. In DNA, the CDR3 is TGCGCCAGCAGCTCGCCGGGACAGGGTGGAAAACTGTTTTTT. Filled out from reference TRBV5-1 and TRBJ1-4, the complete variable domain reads KAGVTQTPRYLIKTRGQQVTLSCSPISGHRSVSWYQQTPGQGLQFLFEYFSETQRNKGNFPGRFSGRQFSNSRSEMNVSTLELGDSALYLCASSSPGQGGKLFFGSGTQLSVL.